These 19 T cell receptor beta chains were sequenced from one sample in a study of CD8 T cells in Susac syndrome. About 0.5 to 1 ug RNA was reverse transcribed with random hexamers. A single record per CDR3 protein comes from TCRdb applying MiXCR to the immunoSEQ multiplex PCR reads. This table holds around 130,000 distinct CDR3 sequences, about 95% found once. The specimen sequenced was CD4+ T cells from PBMCs. Source of these receptors: a human donor with multiple sclerosis.

The CDR3: CAWTVTSGGGYTF. The DNA of the CDR3 is TGTGCCTGGACCGTCACATCGGGAGGAGGCTACACCTTC. V gene TRBV30 combines with J gene TRBJ1-2; D is unresolved. Per germline, CDR1 GTSNPN and CDR2 SVGIG (reference sequence). CDR3 length: 13 amino acids. V gave up 4 bases and J gave up 8 bases, with 17 bases separating them.

The genes are TRBV27 and TRBJ2-7; D perhaps matches TRBD2 (6 bases). V dropped 10 bases and J dropped 0 bases, with 19 bases sitting between them. This CDR3 region has 15 residues. CDR1 is MNHEY, CDR2 SMNVEV, per germline (reference sequence). CDR3 region: CATWRAAGGSYEQYF. The CDR3 coding sequence is TGTGCCACCTGGAGGGCAGCCGGAGGCTCCTACGAGCAGTACTTC.

The genes are TRBV30 and TRBJ2-5; 7 bases are shared with TRBD2. The V gene end was trimmed by 6 bases and the J gene end by 1 base; junction bases not matched to a gene: 2. This CDR3 spans 12 amino acids. Germline lookup yields CDR1 GTSNPN and CDR2 SVGIG (reference sequence). In DNA, the CDR3 is TGTGCCTGCAGGACTAGCCAAGAGACCCAGTACTTC. Protein: CACRTSQETQYF.

In its sample, this clonotype was seen once. CDR3 amino acids: CASSLNLQGSEAFF. CDR3 coding DNA: TGCGCCAGCAGCTTGAATTTACAGGGATCTGAAGCTTTCTTT. The J gene is TRBJ1-1, the V gene TRBV5-1, with a weak D call TRBD1 (6 bases). Germline loops: CDR1 SGHRS, CDR2 YFSETQ. CDR3 length equals 14 residues. The V and J ends lost 1 base and 6 bases respectively, with 13 bases between them.

This chain uses TRBV5-1 with TRBJ1-1; 8 bases match TRBD1. The CDR3 consists of 17 residues. Germline loops: CDR1 SGHRS, CDR2 YFSETQ. The junction had 17 bases not matched to a gene; V was cut back by 7 bases and J by 3 bases. CDR3 nucleotide sequence: TGCGCCAGCGCGACAGGGGACTGGGGATCCGAGGACACTGAAGCTTTCTTT. Amino acid sequence: CASATGDWGSEDTEAFF.

The gene calls are TRBV30 and TRBJ2-5; 7 bases are a match to TRBD1. Germline lookup yields CDR1 GTSNPN and CDR2 SVGIG (reference sequence). CDR3 length: 12 residues. The V gene end was trimmed by 4 bases and the J gene end by 3 bases; junction bases not matched to a gene: 2. Written as DNA, the CDR3 is TGTGCCTGGACCACAGGGGAAGAGACCCAGTACTTC. Translation gives CAWTTGEETQYF.

This clonotype has only one observation. This chain joins TRBV6-1 and TRBJ1-5; 9 bases fit TRBD1. J gave up 6 bases and V 5 bases, and 5 bases lay outside the gene matches. Germline CDR1 MNHNS, CDR2 SASEGT. The CDR3 extends over 14 amino acids. CDR3 sequence: CASSIGQGSQPQHF. CDR3 coding DNA: TGTGCCAGCAGTATTGGACAGGGGAGTCAGCCCCAGCATTTT.

V and J are TRBV6-1 and TRBJ2-1; 7 positions agree with TRBD2. This CDR3 comprises 16 residues. After removal of 6 bases from V and 4 bases from J, the junction contained 12 bases not matched to a gene. CDR1 is MNHNS and CDR2 is SASEGT in the germline V gene. The CDR3 loop reads CASSLPWASGYNEQFF. The CDR3 nucleotides are TGTGCCAGCAGCCTCCCCTGGGCTAGCGGATACAATGAGCAGTTCTTC.

This chain joins TRBV12-3 or TRBV12-4 and TRBJ1-5; D call uncertain. CDR3 length: 14 residues. V was clipped by 3 bases and J by 2 bases, with 8 bases between them. The CDR3 bases are TGTGCCAGCAGTTTTGGGCAGGGCAATCAGCCCCAGCATTTT. Translated, it gives CASSFGQGNQPQHF.

This rearrangement joins TRBV19 to TRBJ2-7; D is ambiguous. This CDR3 has 15 amino acids. Germline V lookup: CDR1 LNHDA, CDR2 SQIVND (reference sequence). V was clipped by 1 base and J by 0 bases, with 10 bases between them. The CDR3 region has the DNA TGTGCCAGTAGTATAGGGCGAAGTTACTCCTACGAGCAGTACTTC. The encoded protein is CASSIGRSYSYEQYF.

The rearrangement uses TRBV6-2 or TRBV6-3 and TRBJ2-3; D call uncertain. Trimming shortened V by 6 bases and J by 2 bases, and 6 bases separated the two germline ends. This CDR3 is 12 amino acids long. The V gene's germline CDR1 is MNHEY and CDR2 SVGEGT. CDR3 loop: CASRETTDTQYF. CDR3 in DNA: TGTGCCAGCAGAGAAACCACAGATACGCAGTATTTT.

The chain joins TRBV5-1 to TRBJ2-4; 8 bases are shared with TRBD1. The germline CDR1 and CDR2 sequences are SGHRS and YFSETQ. V was pared by 0 bases and J by 6 bases, with 2 bases of the junction left unmatched. The CDR3 is 14 amino acids. The CDR3 reads CASSLGTGLNIQYF. The CDR3 DNA reads TGCGCCAGCAGCTTGGGGACAGGGTTAAACATTCAGTACTTC. The full variable domain, its missing parts supplied by reference TRBV5-1 and TRBJ2-4, is KAGVTQTPRYLIKTRGQQVTLSCSPISGHRSVSWYQQTPGQGLQFLFEYFSETQRNKGNFPGRFSGRQFSNSRSEMNVSTLELGDSALYLCASSLGTGLNIQYFGAGTRLSVL.

This clonotype was seen once. The genes are TRBV12-3 or TRBV12-4 and TRBJ2-5, with D possibly matching TRBD1 (5 bases). The CDR3 loop spans 15 amino acids. The ends were cut back, 6 bases at V and 7 bases at J, with 21 bases in the middle. The CDR3 nucleotides read TGTGCCAGCAGCTCCATCTCACAGGTGACGTGGACCCAGTACTTC. This codes for CASSSISQVTWTQYF.

The V and J genes are TRBV14 and TRBJ1-1; 8 positions match TRBD1. J gave up 1 base and V 4 bases, and 8 bases lay outside the gene matches. Germline V CDR1 and CDR2: SGHDN, FVKESK. This CDR3 is 16 amino acids long. CDR3 nucleotides: TGTGCCAGCAGCCCCCGACAGGGGTGGGGGAACACTGAAGCTTTCTTT. Translating it yields CASSPRQGWGNTEAFF.

This chain uses TRBV2 with TRBJ2-3; no reliable D call. Looked up from germline, CDR1 is SNHLY and CDR2 is FYNNEI. The CDR3 length is 13 residues. V gave up 4 bases and J gave up 14 bases, with 19 bases separating them. CDR3 residues: CASSGVEQIRAYF. CDR3 nucleotides: TGTGCCAGCAGTGGAGTAGAGCAGATACGAGCGTATTTT.

The chain uses TRBV2 and TRBJ2-2, with 8 bases matching TRBD1. The CDR3 sequence is 19 residues long. J lost 0 bases, V lost 5 bases, and 14 bases had no gene match. Germline CDR1 SNHLY, CDR2 FYNNEI. Written as DNA, the CDR3 is TGTGCCAGCAGTTACCCTAGACCCGGACAGGGAACGAACACCGGGGAGCTGTTTTTT. It is translated as CASSYPRPGQGTNTGELFF.

J is TRBJ2-4 and V is TRBV5-1; 10 bases are shared with TRBD2. Germline V gene sequence: CDR1 SGHRS, CDR2 YFSETQ. J gave up 8 bases and V 0 bases, and 11 bases lay outside the gene matches. This CDR3 is built from 17 residues. The CDR3 DNA sequence: TGCGCCAGCAGCTTGGGATCAGCGGGAGGGCCGAGGGACATTCAGTACTTC. Encoded protein: CASSLGSAGGPRDIQYF.

As concerns this clonotype: The CDR3 end shows no conserved phenylalanine or tryptophan, and so a read error is likely. The genes are TRBV3-1 and TRBJ2-2, with unresolved D. CDR1 LGHDT and CDR2 YNNKEL come from the germline V gene (reference sequence). Trimming pared 7 bases from V and 8 bases from J, leaving 17 bases between. The CDR3 loop spans 14 amino acids. DNA for the CDR3: TGTGCCAGCACCAAGGACCCCGCCGGAGGGGAGCTGTTTTCT. The encoded protein is CASTKDPAGGELFS.

The genes are TRBV12-5 and TRBJ2-3; possible D gene TRBD1, 6 bases. The CDR3 contains 14 residues. Trimming cost V 9 bases and J 0 bases, with 13 bases left between them. CDR1 is LGHNT and CDR2 is FRNRAP in the germline V gene. The CDR3 DNA follows: TGTGCTAGATTCAGGGGATTTAGCACAGATACGCAGTATTTT. It encodes CARFRGFSTDTQYF. Combining the CDR3 with reference TRBV12-5 and TRBJ2-3 gives the whole variable domain DARVTQTPRHKVTEMGQEVTMRCQPILGHNTVFWYRQTMMQGLELLAYFRNRAPLDDSGMPKDRFSAEMPDATLATLKIQPSEPRDSAVYFCARFRGFSTDTQYFGPGTRLTVL.